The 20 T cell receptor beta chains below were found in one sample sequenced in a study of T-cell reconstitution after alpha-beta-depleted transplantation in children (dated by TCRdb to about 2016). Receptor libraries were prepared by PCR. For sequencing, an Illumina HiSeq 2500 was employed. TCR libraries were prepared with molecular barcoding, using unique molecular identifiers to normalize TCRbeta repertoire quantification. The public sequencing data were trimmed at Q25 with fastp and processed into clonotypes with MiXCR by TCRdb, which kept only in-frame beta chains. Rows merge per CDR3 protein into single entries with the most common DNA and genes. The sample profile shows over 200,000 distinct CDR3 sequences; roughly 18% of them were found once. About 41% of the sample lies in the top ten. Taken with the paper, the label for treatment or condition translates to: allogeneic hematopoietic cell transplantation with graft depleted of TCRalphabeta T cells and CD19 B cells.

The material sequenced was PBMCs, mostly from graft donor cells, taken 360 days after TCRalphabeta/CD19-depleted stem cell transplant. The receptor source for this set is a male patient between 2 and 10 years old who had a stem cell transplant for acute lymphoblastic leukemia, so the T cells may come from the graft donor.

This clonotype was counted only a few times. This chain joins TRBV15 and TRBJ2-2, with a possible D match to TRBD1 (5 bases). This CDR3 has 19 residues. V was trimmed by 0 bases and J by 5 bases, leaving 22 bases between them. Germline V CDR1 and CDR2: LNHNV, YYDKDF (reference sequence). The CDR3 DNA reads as TGTGCCACCAGCAGAGAGCCAGGGTTGACAAAGGCCCCAACCGGGGAGCTGTTTTTT. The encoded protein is CATSREPGLTKAPTGELFF.

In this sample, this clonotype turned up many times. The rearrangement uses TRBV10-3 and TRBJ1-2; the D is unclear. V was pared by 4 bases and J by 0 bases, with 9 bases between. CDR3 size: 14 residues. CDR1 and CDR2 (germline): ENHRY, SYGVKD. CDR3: CAISGGVSNYGYTF. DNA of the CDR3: TGTGCCATCAGTGGCGGGGTCTCTAACTATGGCTACACCTTC.

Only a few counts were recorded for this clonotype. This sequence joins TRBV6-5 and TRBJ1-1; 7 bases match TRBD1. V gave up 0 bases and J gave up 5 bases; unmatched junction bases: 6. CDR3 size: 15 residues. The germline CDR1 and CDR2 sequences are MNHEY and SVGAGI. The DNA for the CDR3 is TGTGCCAGCAGTTACTCTGCAGGGGGAGATACTGAAGCTTTCTTT. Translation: CASSYSAGGDTEAFF.

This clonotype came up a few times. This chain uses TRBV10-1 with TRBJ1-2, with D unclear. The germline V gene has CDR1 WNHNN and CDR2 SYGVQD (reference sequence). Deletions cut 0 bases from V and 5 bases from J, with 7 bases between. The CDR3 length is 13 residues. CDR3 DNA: TGCGCCAGCAGTGAGTCAGTCAGTTATGGCTACACCTTC. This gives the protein CASSESVSYGYTF.

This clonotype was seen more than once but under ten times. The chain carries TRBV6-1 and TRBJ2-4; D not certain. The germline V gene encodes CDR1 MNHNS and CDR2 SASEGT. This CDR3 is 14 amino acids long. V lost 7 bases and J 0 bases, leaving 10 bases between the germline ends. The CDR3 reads CASKSILAKNIQYF. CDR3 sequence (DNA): TGTGCCAGCAAAAGTATTCTAGCCAAAAACATTCAGTACTTC.

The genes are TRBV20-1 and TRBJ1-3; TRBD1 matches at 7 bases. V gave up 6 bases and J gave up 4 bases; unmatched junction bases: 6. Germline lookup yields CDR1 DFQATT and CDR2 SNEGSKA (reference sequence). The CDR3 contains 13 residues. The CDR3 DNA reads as TGCAGTGCCAAGGGGGCGCTCGGAAACACCATATATTTT. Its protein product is CSAKGALGNTIYF.

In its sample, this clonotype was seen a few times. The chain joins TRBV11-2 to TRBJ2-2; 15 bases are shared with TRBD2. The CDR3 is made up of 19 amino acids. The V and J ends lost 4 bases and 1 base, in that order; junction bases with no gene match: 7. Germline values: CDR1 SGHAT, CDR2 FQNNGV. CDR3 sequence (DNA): TGTGCCAGCAGCTCCGCGGGACTAGCGGGGGGACAGAACACCGGGGAGCTGTTTTTT. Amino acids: CASSSAGLAGGQNTGELFF.

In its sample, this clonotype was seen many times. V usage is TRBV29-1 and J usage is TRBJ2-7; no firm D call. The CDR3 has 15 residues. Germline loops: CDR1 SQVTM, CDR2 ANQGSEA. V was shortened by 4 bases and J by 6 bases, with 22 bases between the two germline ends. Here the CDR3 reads CSVARASGPFGEQYF. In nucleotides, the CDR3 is TGCAGCGTTGCCCGGGCCTCTGGCCCTTTTGGCGAGCAGTACTTC.

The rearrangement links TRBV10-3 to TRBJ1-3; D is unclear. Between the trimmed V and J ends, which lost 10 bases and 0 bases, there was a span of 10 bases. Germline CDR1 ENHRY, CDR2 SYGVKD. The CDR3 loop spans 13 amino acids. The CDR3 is CATHLSSGNTIYF. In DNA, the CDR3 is TGTGCCACTCACCTGAGCTCTGGAAACACCATATATTTT.

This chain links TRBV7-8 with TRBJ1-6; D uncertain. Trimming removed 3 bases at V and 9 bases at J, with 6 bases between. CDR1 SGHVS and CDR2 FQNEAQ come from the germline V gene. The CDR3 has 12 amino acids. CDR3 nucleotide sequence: TGTGCCAGCAGCTTTTACCTTTCACCCCTCCACTTT. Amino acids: CASSFYLSPLHF.

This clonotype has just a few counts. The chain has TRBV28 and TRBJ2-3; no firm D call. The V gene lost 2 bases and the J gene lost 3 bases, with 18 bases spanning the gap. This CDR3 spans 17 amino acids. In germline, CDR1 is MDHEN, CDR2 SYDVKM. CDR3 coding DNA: TGTGCCAGCAGTTTACTCCCCGGCCGGGCATATACAGATACGCAGTATTTT. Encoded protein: CASSLLPGRAYTDTQYF.

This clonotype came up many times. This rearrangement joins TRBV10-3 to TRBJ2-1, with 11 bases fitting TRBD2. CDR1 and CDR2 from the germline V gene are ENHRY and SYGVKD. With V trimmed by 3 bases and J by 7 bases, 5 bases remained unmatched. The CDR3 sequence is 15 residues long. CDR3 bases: TGTGCCATCAGTGACTCTAGCGGGGGGAAGAATGAGCAGTTCTTC. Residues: CAISDSSGGKNEQFF.

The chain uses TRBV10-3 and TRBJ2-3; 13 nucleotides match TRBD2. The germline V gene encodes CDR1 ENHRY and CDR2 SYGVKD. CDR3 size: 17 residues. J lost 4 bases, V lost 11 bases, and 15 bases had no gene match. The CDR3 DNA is TGTGCCGCCTCCGGGACTAGCGGGGCTTTGTTTGCAGATACGCAGTATTTT. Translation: CAASGTSGALFADTQYF.

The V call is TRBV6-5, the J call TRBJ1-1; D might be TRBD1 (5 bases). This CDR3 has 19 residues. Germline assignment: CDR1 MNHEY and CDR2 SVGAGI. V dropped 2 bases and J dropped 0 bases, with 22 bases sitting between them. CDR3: CASSYGGSWSPFMNTEAFF. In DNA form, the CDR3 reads TGTGCCAGCAGTTACGGGGGAAGTTGGTCCCCCTTCATGAACACTGAAGCTTTCTTT.

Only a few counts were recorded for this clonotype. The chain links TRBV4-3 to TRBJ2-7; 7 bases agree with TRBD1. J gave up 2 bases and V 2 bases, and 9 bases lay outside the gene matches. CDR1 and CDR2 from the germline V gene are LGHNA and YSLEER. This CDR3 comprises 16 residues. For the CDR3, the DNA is TGCGCCAGCAGCCAAAATAGGGACAGACCCACCTACGAGCAGTACTTC. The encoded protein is CASSQNRDRPTYEQYF.

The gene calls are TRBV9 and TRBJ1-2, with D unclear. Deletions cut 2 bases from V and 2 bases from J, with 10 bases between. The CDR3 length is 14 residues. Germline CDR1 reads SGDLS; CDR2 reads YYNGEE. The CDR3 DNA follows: TGTGCCAGCAGCGTTGGACCGGAGAACTATGGCTACACCTTC. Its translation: CASSVGPENYGYTF.

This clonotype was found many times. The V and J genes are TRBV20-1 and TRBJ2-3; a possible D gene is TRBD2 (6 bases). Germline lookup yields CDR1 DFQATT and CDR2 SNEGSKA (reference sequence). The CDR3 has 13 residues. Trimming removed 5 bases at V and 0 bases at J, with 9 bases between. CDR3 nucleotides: TGCAGTGCTTCCGGGACTAGCACAGATACGCAGTATTTT. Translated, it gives CSASGTSTDTQYF.

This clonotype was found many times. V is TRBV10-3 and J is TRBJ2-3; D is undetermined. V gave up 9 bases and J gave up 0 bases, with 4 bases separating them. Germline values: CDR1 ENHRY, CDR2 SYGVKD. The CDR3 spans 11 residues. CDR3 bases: TGTGCCATTGGAAGCACAGATACGCAGTATTTT. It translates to CAIGSTDTQYF.

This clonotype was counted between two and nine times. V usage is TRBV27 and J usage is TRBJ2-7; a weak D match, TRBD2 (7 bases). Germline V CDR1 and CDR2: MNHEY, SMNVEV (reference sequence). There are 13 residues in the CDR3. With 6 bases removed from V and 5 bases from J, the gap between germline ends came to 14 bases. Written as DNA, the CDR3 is TGTGCCAGCAGCGGAGGGGGGGCGAACGAGCAGTACTTC. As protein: CASSGGGANEQYF.

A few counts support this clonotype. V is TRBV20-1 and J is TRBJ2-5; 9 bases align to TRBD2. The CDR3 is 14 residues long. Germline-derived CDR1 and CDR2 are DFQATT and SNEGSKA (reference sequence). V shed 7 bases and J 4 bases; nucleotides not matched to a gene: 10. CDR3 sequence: CSGKIAGVPETQYF. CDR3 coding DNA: TGCAGTGGGAAGATAGCGGGGGTCCCAGAGACCCAGTACTTC.